This TCR beta chain was sequenced during a study of blood T cells in healthy people across ages. Study-wide points: Greater diversity and more naive CD4+ cells were seen in long-lived donors than in aged donors. Since the PBMCs were unsorted, naive and antigen-experienced cells could not be conclusively compared. Age showed a roughly linear inverse relationship with TCR beta diversity per million T cells.

V shed 7 bases, J shed 7 bases, and the junction held 15 bases outside the gene matches. Germline CDR1 DFQATT, CDR2 SNEGSKA (reference sequence). This CDR3 region has 16 residues. A word on this clonotype: Its specificity is not known.

A second PCR of roughly 7 to 11 cycles used a sample-barcoded 5' primer and a J-beta primer mix. Every cDNA molecule carried a tag from a template-switch adaptor bearing 12 random nucleotides. Via MiXCR, TCRdb re-called the 5' RACE reads, giving one row per CDR3 protein. The data hold over 1,500,000 distinct CDR3 sequences, with 40% to 55% observed a single time. The material sequenced was blood. This chain links TRBV20-1 with TRBJ2-1; 11 bases are a match to TRBD2. The TCR sequence derives from a woman in her forties in good health. The chain's CDR3 is CSVTSGAILRVNEQFF. CDR3 bases: TGCAGTGTGACTAGCGGGGCCATCCTCCGGGTGAATGAGCAGTTCTTC.